One sample yielded the 21 T cell receptor beta chains listed below, sequenced in a study of blood T cell repertoires in COVID-19. Using immunoSEQ multiplex PCR, the repertoire was profiled, and TCRdb retains in-frame clones only, with some absent. The sample has 100,000 to 150,000 clones, approximately 90% seen once. Sequenced: peripheral blood. The receptor source for this set is a man between 60 and 70 years old with COVID-19, enrolled during active disease.

This sequence joins TRBV28 and TRBJ1-2; D gene uncertain. Trimming shortened V by 2 bases and J by 5 bases, and 9 bases separated the two germline ends. The CDR3 is 13 amino acids. Germline assignment: CDR1 MDHEN and CDR2 SYDVKM. CDR3 sequence reads: CASSLTVEYGYTF. CDR3 nucleotides: TGTGCCAGCAGTTTAACCGTGGAGTATGGCTACACCTTC.

This CDR3 is CASSDNSNTEAFF. The DNA for the CDR3 is TGTGCCAGCAGTGACAACTCGAACACTGAAGCTTTCTTT. The rearrangement uses TRBV6-1 and TRBJ1-1; D remains unclear. V lost 3 bases, J lost 1 base, and 6 bases lay in between. The CDR3 totals 13 residues. Germline values: CDR1 MNHNS, CDR2 SASEGT.

The rearrangement joins TRBV28 to TRBJ1-2; D not resolved. This CDR3 has 15 residues. Per germline, CDR1 MDHEN and CDR2 SYDVKM. With 3 bases removed from V and 4 bases from J, the gap between germline ends came to 15 bases. The CDR3 spells CASSFPSGRVYGYTF. The DNA for the CDR3 is TGTGCCAGCAGTTTTCCCAGTGGGCGCGTCTATGGCTACACCTTC.

The chain recombines TRBV5-6 with TRBJ2-2, with a tentative D call TRBD1 (6 bases). Deletions cut 6 bases from V and 4 bases from J, with 22 bases between. Germline values: CDR1 SGHDT, CDR2 YYEEEE. The CDR3 extends over 17 amino acids. The CDR3 DNA reads TGTGCCAGCATGCCCCGGGGTTGGGGGCCGGGCACCGGGGAGCTGTTTTTT. Amino acid sequence: CASMPRGWGPGTGELFF. Full variable domain (missing parts from reference TRBV5-6 and TRBJ2-2): DAGVTQSPTHLIKTRGQQVTLRCSPKSGHDTVSWYQQALGQGPQFIFQYYEEEERQRGNFPDRFSGHQFPNYSSELNVNALLLGDSALYLCASMPRGWGPGTGELFFGEGSRLTVL.

The rearrangement links TRBV6-6 to TRBJ2-7, with 10 bases that match TRBD1. V lost 6 bases, J lost 4 bases, and 3 bases stayed unmatched. The CDR3 runs 13 residues. Germline V gene data show CDR1 as MNHNY and CDR2 as SVGAGI (reference sequence). CDR3 DNA: TGTGCCAGCAGCGGACAGGGGGTGTACGAGCAGTACTTC. Residues: CASSGQGVYEQYF.

V and J are TRBV4-2 and TRBJ1-6; 10 nucleotides line up with TRBD1. The CDR3 covers 18 residues. Per the germline V gene, CDR1 is LGHNA and CDR2 is YNFKEQ. V gave up 3 bases and J gave up 10 bases; unmatched junction bases: 15. For the CDR3, the DNA is TGTGCCAGCAGCCAGGAGACAGGGGGCGTTTCGGAAAGCTCACCCCTCCACTTT. As protein: CASSQETGGVSESSPLHF.

J is TRBJ2-5 and V is TRBV11-3; D is uncertain. From germline, CDR1 is SGHNT and CDR2 YENEEA. The CDR3 extends over 15 amino acids. V was clipped by 0 bases and J by 5 bases, with 13 bases between them. Written as DNA, the CDR3 is TGTGCCAGCAGCTTAGATTCGCGGATCGGGGAGACCCAGTACTTC. It yields the protein CASSLDSRIGETQYF.

V gene TRBV28 combines with J gene TRBJ1-6; D is ambiguous. Trimming pared 6 bases from V and 2 bases from J, leaving 23 bases between. Germline V gene sequence: CDR1 MDHEN, CDR2 SYDVKM. CDR3 length: 19 residues. The CDR3 region has the DNA TGTGCCAGCAGGGACTCCCCGGGTGGAGGACGCCCCTATAATTCACCCCTCCACTTT. Amino acid sequence: CASRDSPGGGRPYNSPLHF. The entire variable domain, with the rest obtained from reference TRBV28 and TRBJ1-6, is as follows: DVKVTQSSRYLVKRTGEKVFLECVQDMDHENMFWYRQDPGLGLRLIYFSYDVKMKEKGDIPEGYSVSREKKERFSLILESASTNQTSMYLCASRDSPGGGRPYNSPLHFGNGTRLTVT.

V usage is TRBV2 and J usage is TRBJ2-7, with D possibly TRBD1 on 5 matching bases. Trimming stripped 6 bases from V and 3 bases from J, with 15 bases between. The germline V gene has CDR1 SNHLY and CDR2 FYNNEI. There are 14 residues in the CDR3. For the CDR3, the DNA is TGTGCCAGCAGAGGTGCTGGGGCCTACTACGAGCAGTACTTC. This codes for CASRGAGAYYEQYF.

This sequence joins TRBV7-2 and TRBJ2-3; 7 bases match TRBD1. Trimming removed 3 bases from V and 5 bases from J; junction bases left unmatched: 2. This CDR3 is 13 amino acids long. The germline gives CDR1 SGHTA, CDR2 FQGNSA. For the CDR3, the DNA is TGTGCCAGCAGCTTCCGACAGGGAGATACGCAGTATTTT. Translating gives CASSFRQGDTQYF.

This chain links TRBV5-1 with TRBJ1-1; possibly TRBD1 for D (6 bases). Germline values: CDR1 SGHRS, CDR2 YFSETQ. The germline V and J ends were trimmed by 6 bases and 4 bases, with 16 bases remaining between them. This CDR3 has 14 amino acids. The CDR3 reads CASNEQGMVTEAFF. In nucleotides, the CDR3 is TGCGCCAGCAATGAACAGGGTATGGTCACTGAAGCTTTCTTT.

This clone was detected only once. The chain couples TRBV24-1 to TRBJ2-6; D gene uncertain. The ends were cut back, 9 bases at V and 5 bases at J, with 10 bases in the middle. CDR1 and CDR2 (germline): KGHDR, SFDVKD. CDR3 size: 13 residues. The CDR3 DNA is TGTGCCACCGAGAATCCCTGGGCCAACGTCCTGACTTTC. Protein sequence: CATENPWANVLTF.

V gene TRBV5-1 combines with J gene TRBJ1-1, with 7 nucleotides matching TRBD1. The CDR3 extends over 14 amino acids. The junction had 3 bases not matched to a gene; V was cut back by 0 bases and J by 4 bases. The germline CDR1 and CDR2 sequences are SGHRS and YFSETQ. The CDR3 loop is CASSLGGTVTEAFF. CDR3 in DNA: TGCGCCAGCAGCTTGGGTGGGACAGTCACTGAAGCTTTCTTT. Variable domain in full (rest from reference TRBV5-1 and TRBJ1-1): KAGVTQTPRYLIKTRGQQVTLSCSPISGHRSVSWYQQTPGQGLQFLFEYFSETQRNKGNFPGRFSGRQFSNSRSEMNVSTLELGDSALYLCASSLGGTVTEAFFGQGTRLTVV.

The rearrangement joins TRBV11-2 to TRBJ1-2; TRBD1 matches at 8 bases. Losses at the gene ends were 1 base for V and 2 bases for J; bases not matched to a gene: 6. The germline CDR1 and CDR2 sequences are SGHAT and FQNNGV. This CDR3 region has 16 residues. CDR3 amino acids: CASSLAQGAQNYGYTF. In nucleotides, the CDR3 is TGTGCCAGCAGCTTAGCCCAGGGGGCCCAAAACTATGGCTACACCTTC.

The chain combines TRBV28 with TRBJ2-2; the D is unclear. Trimming shortened V by 4 bases and J by 7 bases, and 7 bases separated the two germline ends. The CDR3 is 12 amino acids. Germline CDR1 is MDHEN and CDR2 is SYDVKM. The CDR3: CASSSLYGELFF. Here the CDR3 DNA reads TGTGCCAGCAGTTCCTTGTACGGGGAGCTGTTTTTT. Full variable domain (rest looked up from reference TRBV28 and TRBJ2-2): DVKVTQSSRYLVKRTGEKVFLECVQDMDHENMFWYRQDPGLGLRLIYFSYDVKMKEKGDIPEGYSVSREKKERFSLILESASTNQTSMYLCASSSLYGELFFGEGSRLTVL.

The sample holds one count of this clone. As DNA, the CDR3 is TGTGCCAGCAGTGGGGGGGCGTATAATTCACCCCTCCACTTT. Translating it yields CASSGGAYNSPLHF. This chain uses TRBV7-2 with TRBJ1-6, with D tentatively TRBD1 (6 bases). CDR1 and CDR2 from the germline V gene are SGHTA and FQGNSA. The CDR3 has 14 residues. V was shortened by 6 bases and J by 4 bases, with 10 bases between the two germline ends.

V gene TRBV18 combines with J gene TRBJ2-7, with 7 positions matching TRBD2. CDR3 size: 13 residues. The germline CDR1 and CDR2 sequences are KGHSH and LQKENI. J lost 4 bases, V lost 3 bases, and 3 bases had no gene match. The CDR3 here is CASSPGTIYEQYF. Here the CDR3 DNA reads TGTGCCAGCTCACCCGGGACTATATACGAGCAGTACTTC.

A single count supports this clone. The chain uses TRBV27 and TRBJ1-1; 9 bases match TRBD1. V dropped 6 bases and J dropped 5; count of bases not matched to a gene: 7. Germline V gives CDR1 MNHEY, CDR2 SMNVEV (reference sequence). This CDR3 has 14 residues. CDR3 nucleotide sequence: TGTGCCAGCAGACCTAGACAGGGGGGAACTGAAGCTTTCTTT. Its translation is CASRPRQGGTEAFF.

The chain links TRBV3-1 (or the pseudogene TRBV3-2) to TRBJ2-4; D is perhaps TRBD2 (6 bases). Germline V CDR1 and CDR2: LGHDT, YNNKEL (reference sequence). The CDR3 spans 16 residues. V dropped 4 bases and J dropped 0 bases, with 13 bases sitting between them. This CDR3 reads CASSLAGSLAKNIQYF. Written as DNA, the CDR3 is TGTGCCAGCAGCCTGGCGGGGAGTCTAGCCAAAAACATTCAGTACTTC.

V is TRBV18 and J is TRBJ1-4; no definite D call. The length of the CDR3 is 15 residues. Trimming cost V 6 bases and J 0 bases, with 11 bases left between them. CDR1 KGHSH and CDR2 LQKENI come from the germline V gene. The CDR3 here is CASSPRITTNEKLFF. The CDR3, as DNA: TGTGCCAGCTCCCCGAGGATCACAACTAATGAAAAACTGTTTTTT.

The chain employs TRBV9 and TRBJ2-5; 8 bases are shared with TRBD1. The trim removed 3 bases at V and 0 bases at J, leaving 7 bases unmatched. Germline values: CDR1 SGDLS, CDR2 YYNGEE. This CDR3 spans 16 amino acids. The CDR3 region has the DNA TGTGCCAGCAGCGCTTGGACAGGGAGCTACCAAGAGACCCAGTACTTC. It codes for CASSAWTGSYQETQYF.